This record covers a single TCR beta chain. This clonotype occurred many times. Its antigen is still unknown. No much larger clone exists at a distance of one base, and base qualities are not known. The source of the sample is a study of glioma-infiltrating T cells (dated by TCRdb to the mid-2010s). Context from the whole study: Sequencing of TCR alpha- and beta-chain repertoires was performed on glioma tissue, on non-neoplastic brain tissue, and on matched peripheral blood mononuclear cells. To gauge divergence between tissue and blood T-cell populations, every tissue-infiltrating repertoire was compared against the peripheral blood repertoire from the same patient. The paired cohort comprised three low-grade glioma patients, eight primary glioblastoma patients and three non-glioma patients contributing non-neoplastic brain tissue. Overall results and qualifications from the work: Very few CDR3 sequences were shared between tissue and blood, attributed to high CDR3 diversity and limited sampling. VJ-independent divergence between tissue and blood was found to be below expectation in non-neoplastic patients but above expectation in all gliomas, particularly low-grade gliomas. Group comparisons were based on small numbers of patients: three non-neoplastic, three low-grade glioma and roughly 8 glioblastoma patients.

Unmatched junction bases come to 6, with V trimmed by 5 bases and J by 5 bases. Including the terminal cysteine and phenylalanine, the CDR3 comprises 15 residues. The retained sequence is limited to the CDR3, 45 bases, with the frame set at the first base. CDR1 and CDR2, per the germline V gene, are KGHSH and LQKENI. TCR alpha and beta CDR3 regions were amplified with the iRepertoire nested amplicon-rescue multiplex PCR (arm-PCR) platform from RNA. One-step reverse transcription and amplification used about 85-400 ng of tissue mRNA or PBMC total RNA as input. Following bead purification, Illumina adapters were added through a secondary multiplex PCR, and the libraries were then gel-purified between 200 and 400 bp. Internal 6-nucleotide barcodes were carried by the libraries and were used for demultiplexing. Sequencing of the libraries was done on an Illumina MiSeq using 2x220 or 2x250 nucleotide paired-end reads. As for how the authors treated the data: FLASH 1.2.11 was used to merge paired reads, and BWA-MEM then aligned the reads to the GRCh37 human genome before TRA and TRB reads were extracted. An IMGT-derived reference of cassette sequences and CDR3 motifs, with pseudogenes included, was used for V and J assignment. Three-frame translation of reads was performed, and productive CDR3s were defined as those with a C...FGXG motif and no stop codons. A clonotype was defined as a unique combination of a V-J cassette pair and a CDR3 amino acid sequence. Filtering of reads was based on Hamming distance, with the threshold set by the sequence error rate of each sample in mapped regions. TCRdb handled the public reads itself, with Q25 trimming in fastp and clone calling in MiXCR, and kept productive beta chains. One record per CDR3 amino acid sequence lists the most common genes and DNA. TCRdb, not the authors, supplied the V and J calls. The table for this sample lists around 180,000 distinct CDR3 sequences; under 55% of them were counted only once. The ten largest clones take up roughly 5.4% of the sample.

Sequencing input: glioma tissue, nonneoplastic brain tissue, or PBMCs (not recorded which). The sequence links TRBV18 to TRBJ2-7; 13 junctional bases match TRBD2. The clonotype comes from a human donor with low-grade glioma or glioblastoma, undergoing nonglioma brain surgery, or in good health (not recorded which). The encoded CDR3 is CASSSGLAGLNEQYF. The DNA sequence follows: TGTGCCAGCTCATCGGGACTAGCGGGATTGAACGAGCAGTACTTC.